This T cell receptor (beta chain) is from a study of vaccination and CD4 T cells after COVID-19. For the study at large: Overlapping SARS-CoV-2, HCoV-NL63, HCoV-OC43 and HCoV-229E spike peptides were used to stimulate cells.

An Oncomine TCR Beta short-read assay was used to sequence the DNA from cultured CD4+ T cells. TCRdb reprocessed the PCR reads via MiXCR and lists one record per CDR3 protein. The profile shows 20,000 to 25,000 distinct CDR3 sequences, about 41% of them singletons. Notes on this clonotype: What it recognizes is unknown.

Treatment noted: roughly 11-day PBMC culture with coronavirus spike peptide pools or control peptides (ViraFEST assay). Positive PCR results dated from March to December 2020, before the US Alpha, Beta and Delta variants. Germline assignment: CDR1 WNHNN and CDR2 SYGVQD (reference sequence). V was pared by 2 bases and J by 6 bases, with 11 bases between. This CDR3 region has 13 residues. The TCR comes from a human donor who had recovered from COVID-19. Sequencing input: CD4+ T cells from blood, cultured in vitro. The chain employs TRBV10-1 and TRBJ2-7, with D unclear. Here the CDR3 reads CASSEVNPGEQYF. The CDR3 bases are TGCGCCAGCAGTGAGGTGAATCCTGGCGAGCAGTACTTC.